The TCR beta chain described here comes from a study of shared clonotypes between healthy human individuals. General study findings and limits: In the sorted subsets, rarefaction showed sequencing was incomplete despite large depth.

Sequencing used immunoSEQ multiplex PCR; TCRdb keeps in-frame clones, though not all of them. The table records a few million clones, over 90% of them present only once. To note about this clone: No antigen is known for it.

The V end lost 3 bases, the J end lost 0 bases, and 16 bases lay between the germline ends. CDR3 length: 17 amino acids. CDR1 SGDLS and CDR2 YYNGEE come from the germline V gene. Donors were healthy HIV-negative adults without recently reported acute infections or vaccinations. This rearrangement joins TRBV9 to TRBJ2-1; perhaps TRBD2 as D (6 bases). Sequenced material: naive CD4+ T cells from PBMCs. The subset: CD45RA+ positively selected. The receptor comes from a man between 18 and 29 years old in good health. Some clones in this sample may be carry-over from other donors' samples. CDR3 nucleotide sequence: TGTGCCAGCAGCGGGGGAAGCGGGCCCAGCTCCTACAATGAGCAGTTCTTC. Protein product: CASSGGSGPSSYNEQFF.